These 4 T cell receptor beta chains originate from one sample sequenced in a study of T cell responses to AZD1222 COVID-19 vaccine. Here immunoSEQ multiplex PCR was the method, and the copy in TCRdb shows in-frame clones only, minus some. In the table there are about 120,000 clones, 85% to 90% of which are singletons. The input for sequencing was peripheral blood, taken on day 0 of AZD1222 vaccination. These receptors originate from an adult in good health.

This chain connects TRBV5-1 to TRBJ2-7; 8 bases are a match to TRBD2. The CDR3 is 15 residues long. Losses at the gene ends were 2 bases for V and 2 bases for J; bases not matched to a gene: 6. Germline assignment: CDR1 SGHRS and CDR2 YFSETQ. This CDR3 is CASSFDTSGPYEQYF. In DNA form, the CDR3 reads TGCGCCAGCAGCTTCGATACTAGCGGCCCCTACGAGCAGTACTTC. Complete variable domain (other parts from reference TRBV5-1 and TRBJ2-7): KAGVTQTPRYLIKTRGQQVTLSCSPISGHRSVSWYQQTPGQGLQFLFEYFSETQRNKGNFPGRFSGRQFSNSRSEMNVSTLELGDSALYLCASSFDTSGPYEQYFGPGTRLTVT.

This chain connects TRBV3-1 (or the pseudogene TRBV3-2) to TRBJ1-6; a weak D match, TRBD1 (5 bases). In germline, CDR1 is LGHDT, CDR2 YNNKEL (reference sequence). The CDR3 is made up of 17 amino acids. The germline V and J ends were trimmed by 0 bases and 9 bases, with 18 bases remaining between them. CDR3 bases: TGTGCCAGCAGCCAAGAACCAGCAGGGATATCGGGTTCACCCCTCCACTTT. Amino acids: CASSQEPAGISGSPLHF.

V gene TRBV24-1 combines with J gene TRBJ2-4; 7 bases fit TRBD2. This CDR3 contains 13 residues. V shed 6 bases and J 7 bases; nucleotides not matched to a gene: 5. Per the germline V gene, CDR1 is KGHDR and CDR2 is SFDVKD. Written as DNA, the CDR3 is TGTGCCACCAGTAGCTGGGGGGGGAACATTCAGTACTTC. As protein: CATSSWGGNIQYF.

The gene calls are TRBV7-9 and TRBJ1-2, with D possibly being TRBD1 (6 bases). This CDR3 is 13 amino acids long. The V and J ends lost 2 bases and 5 bases respectively, with 9 bases between them. Germline V gene data show CDR1 as SEHNR and CDR2 as FQNEAQ (reference sequence). CDR3 sequence: CASSLLQGYGYTF. CDR3 nucleotides: TGTGCCAGCAGCTTACTACAGGGTTATGGCTACACCTTC.